The source of this TCR beta chain is a study of cytomegalovirus exposure and HLA in healthy donors. The CDR3 covers 10 residues. V lost 3 bases, J lost 14 bases, and 11 bases lay in between. The germline gives CDR1 DFQATT, CDR2 SNEGSKA (reference sequence). PCR employed 60 Vbeta and 13 Jbeta primers. This table comes from immunoSEQ multiplex PCR, and its TCRdb copy is limited to in-frame clones, with some not included. Of 95,000 to 150,000 clones in the sample, 75% to 90% are singletons; the top ten hold over 2%. In its sample, this clone was seen a few times. This TCR derives from a man aged 25 to 40 in good health and CMV-seronegative. Sequencing was done on a sample of PBMCs. This rearrangement joins TRBV20-1 to TRBJ2-1; D ambiguous. The CDR3 DNA is TGCAGTGCTAGTAGAGAACGGGAGTTCTTC. Protein product: CSASREREFF.